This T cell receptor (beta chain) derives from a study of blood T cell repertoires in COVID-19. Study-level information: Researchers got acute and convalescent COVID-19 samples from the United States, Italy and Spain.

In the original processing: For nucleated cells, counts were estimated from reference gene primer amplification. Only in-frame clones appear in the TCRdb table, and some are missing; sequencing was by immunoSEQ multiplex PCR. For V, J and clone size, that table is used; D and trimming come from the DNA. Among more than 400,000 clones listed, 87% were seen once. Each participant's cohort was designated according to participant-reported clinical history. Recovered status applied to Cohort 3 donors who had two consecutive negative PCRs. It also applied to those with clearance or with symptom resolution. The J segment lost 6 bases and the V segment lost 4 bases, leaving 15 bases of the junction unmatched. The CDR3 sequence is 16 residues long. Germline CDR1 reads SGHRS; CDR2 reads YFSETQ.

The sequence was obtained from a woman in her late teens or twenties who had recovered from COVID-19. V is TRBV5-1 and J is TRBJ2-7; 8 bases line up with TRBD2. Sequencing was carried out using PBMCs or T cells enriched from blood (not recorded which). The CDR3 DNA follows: TGCGCCAGCAGCCCCCAAACGGGAGGGACGGAGCGCGAGCAGTACTTC. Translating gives CASSPQTGGTEREQYF. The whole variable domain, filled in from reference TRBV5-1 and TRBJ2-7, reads KAGVTQTPRYLIKTRGQQVTLSCSPISGHRSVSWYQQTPGQGLQFLFEYFSETQRNKGNFPGRFSGRQFSNSRSEMNVSTLELGDSALYLCASSPQTGGTEREQYFGPGTRLTVT.